The 31 T cell receptor beta chains presented below share a single source sample, sequenced in a study of vaccination and CD4 T cells after COVID-19. For these receptors, no antigen is known. This sample's treatment: approximately nine-day PBMC culture with coronavirus spike peptide pools or control peptides (ViraFEST assay). The Oncomine TCR Beta short-read assay was applied to DNA of cultured CD4+ T cells. TCRdb re-derived calls from the PCR reads in MiXCR, one entry per CDR3 protein. Of approximately 18,000 distinct CDR3 sequences in the sample, around 28% were seen once. The sequenced sample was cultured CD4+ T cells from blood. All receptors derive from a human donor with COVID-19.

The CDR3 bases are TGTGCCAGACAGGACATGAACACTGAAGCTTTCTTT. Translation gives CARQDMNTEAFF. The rearrangement uses TRBV11-3 and TRBJ1-1; maybe TRBD1 (5 bases). The germline V and J ends were trimmed by 9 bases and 0 bases, with 8 bases remaining between them. Germline loops: CDR1 SGHNT, CDR2 YENEEA. CDR3 length: 12 amino acids.

This chain uses TRBV7-9 with TRBJ1-1; D is ambiguous. Germline-derived CDR1 and CDR2 are SEHNR and FQNEAQ (reference sequence). With 4 bases removed from V and 5 bases from J, the gap between germline ends came to 11 bases. This CDR3 has 13 amino acids. CDR3 DNA sequence: TGTGCCAGCAGCTACTTGTCGGGAACTGAAGCTTTCTTT. It codes for CASSYLSGTEAFF.

The chain uses TRBV7-8 and TRBJ1-1, with D unclear. The V gene's germline CDR1 is SGHVS and CDR2 FQNEAQ. Trimming shortened V by 5 bases and J by 11 bases, and 12 bases separated the two germline ends. This CDR3 is built from 11 residues. The CDR3 coding sequence is TGTGCCAGCAGCGGAGGGTCAGCGGCTTTCTTT. Amino acids: CASSGGSAAFF. The variable domain in full, completed from reference TRBV7-8 and TRBJ1-1, reads GAGVSQSPRYKVAKRGQDVALRCDPISGHVSLFWYQQALGQGPEFLTYFQNEAQLDKSGLPSDRFFAERPEGSVSTLKIQRTQQEDSAVYLCASSGGSAAFFGQGTRLTVV.

The rearrangement links TRBV27 to TRBJ2-1, with D perhaps matching TRBD2 (7 bases). V was trimmed by 6 bases and J by 6 bases, leaving 15 bases between them. Germline lookup yields CDR1 MNHEY and CDR2 SMNVEV (reference sequence). CDR3 length equals 14 residues. The CDR3 loop is CASRALGGPNEQFF. The CDR3 DNA sequence: TGTGCCAGCAGAGCCCTCGGGGGGCCCAATGAGCAGTTCTTC.

The chain has TRBV27 and TRBJ2-7; 8 nucleotides match TRBD2. CDR3 length: 14 residues. With 8 bases clipped from V and 5 bases from J, the junction kept 11 bases outside the gene matches. CDR1 and CDR2 (germline): MNHEY, SMNVEV (reference sequence). The chain's CDR3 is CASRPPGLVDEQYF. The CDR3, as DNA: TGTGCCAGCCGTCCTCCGGGACTAGTCGACGAGCAGTACTTC.

The chain uses TRBV20-1 and TRBJ2-7, with D perhaps matching TRBD1 (6 bases). This CDR3 has 13 residues. The ends were cut back, 3 bases at V and 6 bases at J, with 15 bases in the middle. Per the germline V gene, CDR1 is DFQATT and CDR2 is SNEGSKA (reference sequence). The CDR3: CSARQRGIREQYF. The CDR3 region has the DNA TGCAGTGCTAGGCAGAGGGGGATTCGCGAGCAGTACTTC.

This sequence joins TRBV27 and TRBJ1-5; D not resolved. This CDR3 is 12 amino acids long. Germline-derived CDR1 and CDR2 are MNHEY and SMNVEV (reference sequence). V was pared by 5 bases and J by 7 bases, with 9 bases between. The CDR3 loop reads CASSGNKQPQHF. CDR3 in DNA: TGTGCCAGCAGTGGGAATAAGCAGCCCCAGCATTTT.

This clonotype was counted a few times. V is TRBV20-1 and J is TRBJ2-5; D possibly corresponds to TRBD2 (6 bases). Germline lookup yields CDR1 DFQATT and CDR2 SNEGSKA (reference sequence). The CDR3 length is 13 residues. With 7 bases removed from V and 5 bases from J, the gap between germline ends came to 17 bases. In DNA, the CDR3 is TGCAGTGTTCTTGGGGGGAAGAGGGAGACCCAGTACTTC. Translating it yields CSVLGGKRETQYF.

V usage is TRBV11-3 and J usage is TRBJ2-7, with a possible D match to TRBD1 (6 bases). Germline V gene data show CDR1 as SGHNT and CDR2 as YENEEA. The CDR3 has 14 residues. Trimming took 1 base from V and 12 from J, leaving 19 bases between them. This CDR3 reads CASSLAGQGPGPYF. The CDR3 bases are TGTGCCAGCAGCTTAGCGGGGCAGGGGCCGGGTCCGTACTTC. The whole variable domain, filled in from reference TRBV11-3 and TRBJ2-7, reads EAGVVQSPRYKIIEKKQPVAFWCNPISGHNTLYWYLQNLGQGPELLIRYENEEAVDDSQLPKDRFSAERLKGVDSTLKIQPAELGDSAVYLCASSLAGQGPGPYFGPGTRLTVT.

This rearrangement joins TRBV5-1 to TRBJ2-6; 7 bases are a match to TRBD1. Per the germline V gene, CDR1 is SGHRS and CDR2 is YFSETQ. This CDR3 contains 17 residues. Unmatched junction bases numbered 7, after V lost 4 bases and J lost 0 bases. CDR3 amino acids: CASSDLTGSSGANVLTF. The CDR3 DNA reads TGCGCCAGCAGCGATCTGACAGGGAGCTCTGGGGCCAACGTCCTGACTTTC.

The chain has TRBV7-9 and TRBJ1-6, with D hard to call. V was pared by 1 base and J by 0 bases, with 4 bases between. The CDR3 length is 15 residues. Germline values: CDR1 SEHNR, CDR2 FQNEAQ (reference sequence). The CDR3 nucleotides are TGTGCCAGCAGCTTAGTCGGCTCCTATAATTCACCCCTCCACTTT. It translates to CASSLVGSYNSPLHF.

The chain recombines TRBV10-1 with TRBJ2-7; TRBD1 might be the D (6 bases). The V end was cut by 3 bases, the J end by 1 base, with 7 bases between. CDR3 length: 13 amino acids. CDR1 and CDR2 from the germline V gene are WNHNN and SYGVQD (reference sequence). In nucleotides, the CDR3 is TGCGCCAGCAGTGACACAGGGTCCTACGAGCAGTACTTC. Amino acids: CASSDTGSYEQYF.

This rearrangement joins TRBV12-3 or TRBV12-4 to TRBJ2-1; D is undetermined. V was clipped by 1 base and J by 6 bases, with 7 bases between them. The CDR3 has 13 residues. CDR3: CASSLEDGNEQFF. The DNA for the CDR3 is TGTGCCAGCAGTTTAGAGGACGGCAATGAGCAGTTCTTC.

This clonotype occurred a few times. The chain has TRBV20-1 and TRBJ2-3, with 7 nucleotides matching TRBD2. With 6 bases clipped from V and 0 bases from J, the junction kept 3 bases outside the gene matches. The germline gives CDR1 DFQATT, CDR2 SNEGSKA (reference sequence). This CDR3 is built from 13 residues. CDR3 sequence: CSAQRGSTDTQYF. CDR3 nucleotides: TGCAGTGCCCAGCGGGGAAGCACAGATACGCAGTATTTT.

The genes are TRBV29-1 and TRBJ1-2; a weak D match, TRBD1 (5 bases). Looked up from germline, CDR1 is SQVTM and CDR2 is ANQGSEA. The germline V and J ends were trimmed by 4 bases and 4 bases, with 10 bases remaining between them. The CDR3 covers 12 residues. As DNA, the CDR3 is TGCAGCGTTGCCAGGGCTGGCTATGGCTACACCTTC. Its translation: CSVARAGYGYTF. Based on the CDR3 plus reference TRBV29-1 and TRBJ1-2, the full variable domain is SAVISQKPSRDICQRGTSLTIQCQVDSQVTMMFWYRQQPGQSLTLIATANQGSEATYESGFVIDKFPISRPNLTFSTLTVSNMSPEDSSIYLCSVARAGYGYTFGSGTRLTVV.

This chain connects TRBV20-1 to TRBJ1-1; D gene uncertain. The CDR3 runs to 12 residues. V lost 4 bases to trimming and J lost 5 bases, with 11 bases between them. Germline CDR1 DFQATT, CDR2 SNEGSKA (reference sequence). This CDR3 is CSATPGKTEAFF. CDR3 DNA: TGCAGTGCTACTCCCGGGAAAACTGAAGCTTTCTTT.

The table lists this clonotype with a few counts. The chain couples TRBV6-5 to TRBJ1-6; the D is unclear. The CDR3 runs 17 residues. Trimming shortened V by 0 bases and J by 11 bases, and 20 bases separated the two germline ends. Germline V gives CDR1 MNHEY, CDR2 SVGAGI. In DNA, the CDR3 is TGTGCCAGCAGTTACTCGAACAGTCTCTCCGACGTGACACCCCTCCACTTT. Its protein product is CASSYSNSLSDVTPLHF.

This chain uses TRBV2 with TRBJ1-2; D perhaps matches TRBD1 (6 bases). Trimming shortened V by 2 bases and J by 7 bases, and 14 bases separated the two germline ends. CDR3 length equals 14 residues. In germline, CDR1 is SNHLY, CDR2 FYNNEI. The CDR3 here is CASSESGQYGGYTF. In DNA form, the CDR3 reads TGTGCCAGCAGTGAATCAGGACAGTACGGTGGCTACACCTTC.

This clonotype has a handful of counts. The chain has TRBV6-1 and TRBJ2-3; D tentatively fits TRBD1 or TRBD2 (5 bases each). The CDR3 has 16 residues. Germline V lookup: CDR1 MNHNS, CDR2 SASEGT. With 5 bases removed from V and 2 bases from J, the gap between germline ends came to 17 bases. For the CDR3, the DNA is TGTGCCAGCAGTCGTTTGCCGGGACGGCACACAGATACGCAGTATTTT. This codes for CASSRLPGRHTDTQYF.

This clonotype appeared a few times. The rearrangement joins TRBV6-1 to TRBJ2-5; perhaps TRBD1 as D (5 bases). V lost 7 bases to trimming and J lost 4 bases, with 13 bases between them. The CDR3 extends over 13 amino acids. Germline CDR1 reads MNHNS; CDR2 reads SASEGT. In DNA form, the CDR3 reads TGTGCCAGCAAGGGGATGGGGTTAGAGACCCAGTACTTC. Its protein is CASKGMGLETQYF.

This clonotype appeared a few times. The J gene is TRBJ2-5, the V gene TRBV6-1; no clear D gene. The CDR3 consists of 13 residues. Germline CDR1 MNHNS, CDR2 SASEGT. V shed 4 bases and J shed 2 bases, with 8 bases lying between them. As DNA, the CDR3 is TGTGCCAGCAGTGGGGGTAGTCAAGAGACCCAGTACTTC. This gives the protein CASSGGSQETQYF.

This chain links TRBV2 with TRBJ1-6, with D perhaps matching TRBD1 (5 bases). The V gene's germline CDR1 is SNHLY and CDR2 FYNNEI. V dropped 6 bases and J dropped 0 bases, with 9 bases sitting between them. This CDR3 comprises 15 residues. CDR3: CASSAGNSYNSPLHF. For the CDR3, the DNA is TGTGCCAGCAGCGCAGGGAACTCCTATAATTCACCCCTCCACTTT.

The V gene is TRBV20-1, the J gene TRBJ2-7; 8 bases line up with TRBD2. V gave up 3 bases and J gave up 5 bases; unmatched junction bases: 12. The length of the CDR3 is 15 residues. Germline V lookup: CDR1 DFQATT, CDR2 SNEGSKA (reference sequence). The CDR3 DNA follows: TGCAGTGCTAGTTACGGGGGGGTTTATGTTCACGAGCAGTACTTC. This codes for CSASYGGVYVHEQYF.

The V gene is TRBV11-2, the J gene TRBJ2-3; D may correspond to TRBD1 or TRBD2 (5 bases each). From germline, CDR1 is SGHAT and CDR2 FQNNGV. There are 12 residues in the CDR3. Trimming took 1 base from V and 7 from J, leaving 6 bases between them. CDR3 region: CASSLGGNTQYF. The CDR3 DNA reads TGTGCCAGCAGCTTAGGGGGGAATACGCAGTATTTT.

This clonotype has a handful of counts. V is TRBV20-1 and J is TRBJ2-1, with 9 bases aligning to TRBD2. V shed 0 bases and J 0 bases; nucleotides not matched to a gene: 6. Germline-derived CDR1 and CDR2 are DFQATT and SNEGSKA (reference sequence). The CDR3 sequence is 17 residues long. The CDR3 region has the DNA TGCAGTGCTAGAGATTCAAGCGGGGGGATCTCCTACAATGAGCAGTTCTTC. This codes for CSARDSSGGISYNEQFF.

This clonotype was detected only a few times. The CDR3 coding sequence is TGCAGTGCTCGCACGAGCGGGGGTAAACCCTACGAGCAGTACTTC. Translating it yields CSARTSGGKPYEQYF. The J gene is TRBJ2-7, the V gene TRBV20-1; 8 positions agree with TRBD2. CDR1 and CDR2 from the germline V gene are DFQATT and SNEGSKA (reference sequence). J lost 2 bases, V lost 5 bases, and 11 bases had no gene match. The CDR3 sequence is 15 residues long.

This clonotype was found a few times. This chain joins TRBV7-2 and TRBJ2-2; D is perhaps TRBD2 (6 bases). Germline assignment: CDR1 SGHTA and CDR2 FQGNSA. The CDR3 has 15 amino acids. Trimming took off 6 bases at V and 0 bases at J, with 11 bases between the two ends. The CDR3 DNA follows: TGTGCCAGCAGTTCCTTAGCGGCGAACACCGGGGAGCTGTTTTTT. It specifies CASSSLAANTGELFF.

This clonotype was seen more than once but under ten times. This chain links TRBV7-9 with TRBJ2-7, with unresolved D. The CDR3 totals 13 residues. Germline assignment: CDR1 SEHNR and CDR2 FQNEAQ (reference sequence). V gave up 0 bases and J gave up 2 bases, with 5 bases separating them. The CDR3 coding sequence is TGTGCCAGCAGCTTAGCACGCACCTACGAGCAGTACTTC. This encodes CASSLARTYEQYF.

This CDR3 reads CASSVGEGSINEQFF. CDR3 DNA sequence: TGTGCCAGCAGCGTAGGTGAAGGGTCAATAAATGAGCAGTTCTTC. The V call is TRBV9, the J call TRBJ2-1; D gene uncertain. Per germline, CDR1 SGDLS and CDR2 YYNGEE. Trimming cost V 0 bases and J 7 bases, with 14 bases left between them. The CDR3 is 15 amino acids.

This chain links TRBV6-1 with TRBJ2-1; D not resolved. Germline V CDR1 and CDR2: MNHNS, SASEGT. V was clipped by 2 bases and J by 4 bases, with 6 bases between them. This CDR3 spans 13 amino acids. Written as DNA, the CDR3 is TGTGCCAGCAGTGAAACCGGGTACAATGAGCAGTTCTTC. It is translated as CASSETGYNEQFF.

CDR3 sequence reads: CASSLQGAVETQYF. CDR3 in DNA: TGTGCCAGCTCCCTCCAGGGGGCGGTTGAGACCCAGTACTTC. This chain links TRBV6-1 with TRBJ2-5, with 8 bases that match TRBD1. The CDR3 length is 14 residues. After removal of 8 bases from V and 5 bases from J, the junction contained 10 bases not matched to a gene. The germline CDR1 and CDR2 sequences are MNHNS and SASEGT.